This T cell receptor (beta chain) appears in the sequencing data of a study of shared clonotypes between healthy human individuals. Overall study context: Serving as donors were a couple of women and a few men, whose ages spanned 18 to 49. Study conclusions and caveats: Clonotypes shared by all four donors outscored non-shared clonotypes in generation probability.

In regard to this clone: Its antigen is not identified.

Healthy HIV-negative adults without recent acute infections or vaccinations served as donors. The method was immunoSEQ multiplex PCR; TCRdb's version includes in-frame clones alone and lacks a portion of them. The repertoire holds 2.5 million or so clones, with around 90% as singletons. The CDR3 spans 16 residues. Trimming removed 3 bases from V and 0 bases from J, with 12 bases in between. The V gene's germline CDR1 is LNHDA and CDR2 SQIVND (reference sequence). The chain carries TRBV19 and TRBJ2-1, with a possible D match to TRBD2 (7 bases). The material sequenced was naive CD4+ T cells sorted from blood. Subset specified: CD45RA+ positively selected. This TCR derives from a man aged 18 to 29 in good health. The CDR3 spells CASSMRGGISYNEQFF. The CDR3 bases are TGTGCCAGTAGTATGAGGGGGGGGATCTCCTACAATGAGCAGTTCTTC.